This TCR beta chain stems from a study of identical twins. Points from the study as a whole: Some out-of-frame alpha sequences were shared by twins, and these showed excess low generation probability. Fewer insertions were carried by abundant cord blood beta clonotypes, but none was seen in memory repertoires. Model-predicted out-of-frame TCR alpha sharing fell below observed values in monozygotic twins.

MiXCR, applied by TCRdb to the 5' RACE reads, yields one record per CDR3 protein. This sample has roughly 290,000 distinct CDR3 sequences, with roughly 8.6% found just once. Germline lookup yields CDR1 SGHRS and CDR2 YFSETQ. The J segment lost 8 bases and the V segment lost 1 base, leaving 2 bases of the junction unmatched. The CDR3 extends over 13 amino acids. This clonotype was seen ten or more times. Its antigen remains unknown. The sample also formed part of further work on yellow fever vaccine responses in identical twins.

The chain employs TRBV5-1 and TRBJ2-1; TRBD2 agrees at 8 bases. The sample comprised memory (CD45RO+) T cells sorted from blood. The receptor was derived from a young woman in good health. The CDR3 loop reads CASSLSGSYEQFF. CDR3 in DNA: TGCGCCAGCAGCTTGAGCGGGAGCTATGAGCAGTTCTTC.